These 18 T cell receptor beta chains originate from one sample sequenced in a study of PD-L1 blockade in urothelial cancer. The method was immunoSEQ multiplex PCR; TCRdb's version includes in-frame clones alone and lacks a portion of them. The table records about 88,000 clones, over 90% of them present only once. The sample here was PBMCs, taken around atezolizumab (anti-PD-L1) treatment. The receptors were sampled from a man aged 55 to 70 with urothelial cancer.

The V call is TRBV28, the J call TRBJ1-4, with 8 bases aligning to TRBD1. Trimming took 6 bases from V and 7 from J; bases not matched to a gene: 7. This CDR3 has 14 residues. CDR1 MDHEN and CDR2 SYDVKM come from the germline V gene. The CDR3 protein is CASRPDRVGEKLFF. CDR3 in DNA: TGTGCCAGCAGACCGGACAGGGTCGGTGAAAAACTGTTTTTT.

The chain uses TRBV7-2 and TRBJ2-1; 7 bases match TRBD2. Germline loops: CDR1 SGHTA, CDR2 FQGNSA. Germline trimming cut 0 bases from V and 4 bases from J; bases unmatched to any gene: 6. The length of the CDR3 is 16 residues. This CDR3 is CASSLAPGGSYNEQFF. As DNA, the CDR3 is TGTGCCAGCAGCTTAGCCCCGGGAGGATCTTACAATGAGCAGTTCTTC.

This chain joins TRBV5-1 and TRBJ2-5; the D is unclear. The CDR3 extends over 15 amino acids. V shed 0 bases and J shed 2 bases, with 11 bases lying between them. Germline loops: CDR1 SGHRS, CDR2 YFSETQ. The CDR3 region has the DNA TGCGCCAGCAGCTTGGCCATTATCCAGCAAGAGACCCAGTACTTC. Translated, it gives CASSLAIIQQETQYF.

There are many counts of this clone. The CDR3 nucleotides read TGTGCCTGGAGTCTACTAGCGGCCTACGAGCAGTACTTC. Residues: CAWSLLAAYEQYF. This chain uses TRBV30 with TRBJ2-7, with 8 nucleotides matching TRBD2. The CDR3 contains 13 residues. The germline CDR1 and CDR2 sequences are GTSNPN and SVGIG (reference sequence). V lost 2 bases and J lost 2; bases outside the gene matches: 2.

The V and J genes are TRBV9 and TRBJ1-1, with 7 bases identical to TRBD1. Per the germline V gene, CDR1 is SGDLS and CDR2 is YYNGEE. This CDR3 has 17 residues. V was pared by 4 bases and J by 0 bases, with 12 bases of the junction left unmatched. The CDR3 DNA reads as TGTGCCAGCAGCAAGGACCCTTGGGACAGATTGAACACTGAAGCTTTCTTT. This gives the protein CASSKDPWDRLNTEAFF.

The gene calls are TRBV5-1 and TRBJ2-1; 7 bases agree with TRBD2. CDR1 SGHRS and CDR2 YFSETQ come from the germline V gene. V gave up 4 bases and J gave up 0 bases; unmatched junction bases: 7. This CDR3 contains 16 residues. The CDR3, as DNA: TGCGCCAGCAGCCTCGGGGGACTAAGCTCCTACAATGAGCAGTTCTTC. Protein product: CASSLGGLSSYNEQFF.

The chain joins TRBV5-4 to TRBJ1-1; a possible D gene is TRBD1 (6 bases). CDR1 is SGHNT and CDR2 is YYREEE in the germline V gene (reference sequence). The ends were cut back, 4 bases at V and 4 bases at J, with 17 bases in the middle. This CDR3 comprises 15 residues. CDR3 sequence: CASSPGTTGTTEAFF. The CDR3 DNA follows: TGTGCCAGCAGCCCCGGGACAACGGGGACCACTGAAGCTTTCTTT.

V and J are TRBV7-8 and TRBJ1-2; the match to TRBD1 covers 8 bases. The CDR3 sequence is 13 residues long. CDR1 SGHVS and CDR2 FQNEAQ come from the germline V gene. Germline trimming cut 2 bases from V and 6 bases from J; bases unmatched to any gene: 2. The CDR3 DNA sequence: TGTGCCAGCAGCTTACAGGGGGCCGATGGCTACACCTTC. Its translation is CASSLQGADGYTF.

The chain uses TRBV30 and TRBJ1-1; 7 bases agree with TRBD1. The CDR3 contains 14 residues. Trimming cost V 3 bases and J 3 bases; bases outside gene matches: 7. CDR1 GTSNPN and CDR2 SVGIG come from the germline V gene (reference sequence). CDR3 nucleotides: TGTGCCTGGAGGGCTAGGGGGCGGGACACTGAAGCTTTCTTT. As protein: CAWRARGRDTEAFF.

The chain employs TRBV5-1 and TRBJ1-3; D is perhaps TRBD1 (6 bases). CDR3 size: 20 residues. Germline assignment: CDR1 SGHRS and CDR2 YFSETQ. V gave up 4 bases and J gave up 0 bases, with 26 bases separating them. In DNA form, the CDR3 reads TGCGCCAGCAGCGAAGAGAGTACAGGACAGAACTTTTACTCTGGAAACACCATATATTTT. Its protein is CASSEESTGQNFYSGNTIYF.

The chain carries TRBV7-2 and TRBJ2-7; 10 nucleotides align to TRBD1. Looked up from germline, CDR1 is SGHTA and CDR2 is FQGNSA. With 5 bases clipped from V and 0 bases from J, the junction kept 4 bases outside the gene matches. The CDR3 is 15 residues long. CDR3 bases: TGTGCCAGCAGCCCCCGGACAGGGGGCTCCTACGAGCAGTACTTC. This translates into CASSPRTGGSYEQYF.

The CDR3 here is CASSYTGENTEAFF. Written as DNA, the CDR3 is TGTGCCAGCAGTTACACGGGGGAGAACACTGAAGCTTTCTTT. The V call is TRBV6-5, the J call TRBJ1-1, with D tentatively TRBD1 (5 bases). The CDR3 runs 14 residues. V lost 2 bases and J 1 base, leaving 8 bases between the germline ends. Per the germline V gene, CDR1 is MNHEY and CDR2 is SVGAGI.

V and J are TRBV6-5 and TRBJ1-2; D may be TRBD1 (6 bases). The V end was cut by 5 bases, the J end by 4 bases, with 14 bases between. Germline lookup yields CDR1 MNHEY and CDR2 SVGAGI. The CDR3 length is 14 residues. CDR3 in amino acids: CASSMRDKPYGYTF. The CDR3 DNA sequence: TGTGCCAGCAGTATGAGGGACAAACCCTATGGCTACACCTTC.

CDR3: CASSPTSDPDNEQFF. The CDR3 bases are TGTGCCAGCTCACCAACTAGCGACCCGGACAATGAGCAGTTCTTC. This sequence joins TRBV18 and TRBJ2-1; 7 positions agree with TRBD2. The V and J ends lost 2 bases and 5 bases, in that order; junction bases with no gene match: 6. Germline CDR1 is KGHSH and CDR2 is LQKENI. The CDR3 sequence is 15 residues long. The full variable domain, completed using reference TRBV18 and TRBJ2-1, is NAGVMQNPRHLVRRRGQEARLRCSPMKGHSHVYWYRQLPEEGLKFMVYLQKENIIDESGMPKERFSAEFPKEGPSILRIQQVVRGDSAAYFCASSPTSDPDNEQFFGPGTRLTVL.

CDR3 nucleotides: TGTGCCAGCAGTGAAATAACAGGGGAGTATGGCTACACCTTC. Protein product: CASSEITGEYGYTF. The chain employs TRBV6-1 and TRBJ1-2; 7 bases map to TRBD1. The CDR3 is made up of 14 amino acids. V lost 2 bases, J lost 5 bases, and 5 bases stayed unmatched. The germline V gene has CDR1 MNHNS and CDR2 SASEGT.

The rearrangement joins TRBV27 to TRBJ1-6, with D maybe TRBD1 (5 bases). Trimming cost V 6 bases and J 8 bases, with 8 bases left between them. Per the germline V gene, CDR1 is MNHEY and CDR2 is SMNVEV (reference sequence). The CDR3 consists of 12 residues. The CDR3 is CASRGTHSPLHF. The DNA for the CDR3 is TGTGCCAGCAGGGGGACTCATTCACCCCTCCACTTT.

This chain connects TRBV9 to TRBJ2-3, with a possible D match to TRBD1 (6 bases). Germline V gene lookup returns CDR1 SGDLS and CDR2 YYNGEE. The V end was cut by 2 bases, the J end by 10 bases, with 20 bases between. This CDR3 has 15 amino acids. CDR3 sequence reads: CASSVSTGLGQAQYF. As DNA, the CDR3 is TGTGCCAGCAGCGTCTCTACTGGGTTGGGACAAGCGCAGTATTTT.

This clone was found once. The chain is built from TRBV28 and TRBJ1-2, with D hard to call. From germline, CDR1 is MDHEN and CDR2 SYDVKM. V dropped 5 bases and J dropped 5 bases, with 12 bases sitting between them. The CDR3 loop spans 13 amino acids. CDR3 amino acids: CASSPPQRYGYTF. The CDR3 DNA follows: TGTGCCAGCAGTCCACCACAGAGATATGGCTACACCTTC.